A single sample gave rise to the 32 T cell receptor beta chains below, sequenced in a study of circulating CD8 cells and anti-PD-1 response in melanoma. Sorting of live CD3+CD8+TCRalphabeta+ cells by PD-1 and/or TIGIT gave four subsets. The QIAseq Immune Repertoire TCR panel built the libraries from around 15 ng of total RNA. TCRdb reanalysed the reads using MiXCR and keeps one entry per CDR3 protein. The sample has about 810 distinct CDR3 sequences, 12% seen once; the top ten hold about 45%. Sequencing was performed on CD8+ T cells from PBMCs, taken at baseline or after one month of anti-PD-1 therapy (not recorded which). All receptors come from a human donor with melanoma.

The CDR3 loop is CSATNRGTYNEQFF. The CDR3, as DNA: TGCAGTGCTACGAACAGGGGCACCTACAATGAGCAGTTCTTC. The chain is built from TRBV20-1 and TRBJ2-1, with 7 positions matching TRBD1. The junction had 5 bases not matched to a gene; V was cut back by 4 bases and J by 2 bases. The germline V gene has CDR1 DFQATT and CDR2 SNEGSKA (reference sequence). This CDR3 is 14 amino acids long.

By share of the sample, this clonotype is medium-sized. This chain links TRBV19 with TRBJ2-1; 11 bases line up with TRBD2. J lost 3 bases, V lost 5 bases, and 3 bases had no gene match. This CDR3 comprises 15 residues. The germline CDR1 and CDR2 sequences are LNHDA and SQIVND (reference sequence). CDR3 DNA: TGTGCCAGTAGTTTGACTAGCGGGGACTACAATGAGCAGTTCTTC. The encoded protein is CASSLTSGDYNEQFF.

This clonotype is medium-sized within its sample. V usage is TRBV20-1 and J usage is TRBJ2-7, with D perhaps given as TRBD1 or TRBD2 (5 bases each). V lost 0 bases, J lost 2 bases, and 17 bases lay in between. CDR3 length equals 16 residues. CDR1 is DFQATT, CDR2 SNEGSKA, per germline (reference sequence). In DNA form, the CDR3 reads TGCAGTGCTAGAGATCGAGGGGTTCTTGTCGCCTACGAGCAGTACTTC. This codes for CSARDRGVLVAYEQYF.

This clonotype has just a few counts. This rearrangement joins TRBV28 to TRBJ2-3, with D perhaps matching TRBD2 (5 bases). Per the germline V gene, CDR1 is MDHEN and CDR2 is SYDVKM. The CDR3 totals 13 residues. V was cut by 10 bases and J by 4 bases, with 15 bases left in between. The CDR3 DNA reads as TGTGCCATCTCAGAGGGTTGGTCAGATACGCAGTATTTT. Encoded protein: CAISEGWSDTQYF.

The CDR3 sequence: CSATGGNEKLFF. The CDR3 nucleotides read TGCAGTGCTACTGGGGGTAATGAAAAACTGTTTTTT. The J gene is TRBJ1-4, the V gene TRBV20-1; D possibly corresponds to TRBD1 (5 bases). The V and J ends lost 4 bases and 4 bases respectively, with 7 bases between them. CDR3 length: 12 residues. Germline-derived CDR1 and CDR2 are DFQATT and SNEGSKA (reference sequence).

This clonotype has a handful of counts. V is TRBV28 and J is TRBJ2-5, with D tentatively TRBD1 (6 bases). The CDR3 extends over 15 amino acids. The germline V and J ends were trimmed by 5 bases and 2 bases, with 15 bases remaining between them. Germline-derived CDR1 and CDR2 are MDHEN and SYDVKM. This chain's CDR3 is CASSLYGTSQETQYF. The CDR3, as DNA: TGTGCCAGCAGTCTATACGGGACATCACAAGAGACCCAGTACTTC.

This clonotype is judged medium-sized. The chain employs TRBV24-1 and TRBJ1-2; 7 nucleotides line up with TRBD1. Germline V gene data show CDR1 as KGHDR and CDR2 as SFDVKD. This CDR3 spans 14 amino acids. V shed 4 bases and J 2 bases; nucleotides not matched to a gene: 3. This CDR3 is CATSDRGKNYGYTF. CDR3 DNA: TGTGCCACCAGTGACAGGGGGAAGAACTATGGCTACACCTTC.

As to this clonotype: Sequence at one end of the junction differs from germline and may be a read error. The chain uses TRBV9 and TRBJ2-7, with D possibly TRBD2 on 5 matching bases. Germline CDR1 reads SGDLS; CDR2 reads YYNGEE. The CDR3 spans 15 residues. The chain's CDR3 is CAGSARDRAAYEQYF. For the CDR3, the DNA is TGTGCCGGCAGCGCCCGGGATAGGGCAGCCTACGAGCAGTACTTC.

This clonotype is large by share. The chain carries TRBV12-3 or TRBV12-4 and TRBJ2-5; D possibly corresponds to TRBD2 (5 bases). This CDR3 has 13 residues. Trimming shortened V by 6 bases and J by 3 bases, and 11 bases separated the two germline ends. The CDR3 is CASRPGLEETQYF. Here the CDR3 DNA reads TGTGCCAGCAGGCCTGGACTGGAAGAGACCCAGTACTTC.

In its sample, this clonotype was seen a few times. The chain joins TRBV9 to TRBJ2-3, with 7 bases that match TRBD2. V lost 0 bases, J lost 1 base, and 2 bases stayed unmatched. The CDR3 runs to 15 residues. Germline V gives CDR1 SGDLS, CDR2 YYNGEE. The CDR3 loop is CASSVGRGGTDTQYF. CDR3 bases: TGTGCCAGCAGCGTAGGACGGGGGGGCACAGATACGCAGTATTTT.

This clonotype has just a few counts. V and J are TRBV7-3 and TRBJ1-1; a possible D gene is TRBD1 (5 bases). The germline V gene encodes CDR1 SGHTA and CDR2 FQGTGA. The V end was cut by 4 bases, the J end by 9 bases, with 15 bases between. The CDR3 has 13 amino acids. This CDR3 reads CASSSNQGNQAFF. CDR3 nucleotides: TGTGCCAGCAGCTCAAATCAGGGAAACCAAGCTTTCTTT.

Details on this clonotype: It may be a read error: a sequence one base away is much more abundant. V is TRBV28 and J is TRBJ2-2, with D possibly matching TRBD2 (5 bases). Germline CDR1 reads MDHEN; CDR2 reads SYDVKM. The CDR3 totals 13 residues. CDR3: CASRRANTGEPFF. CDR3 in DNA: TGTGCCAGCAGGCGGGCGAACACCGGGGAGCCGTTTTTT.

The genes are TRBV27 and TRBJ1-6; 8 nucleotides match TRBD1. V was clipped by 4 bases and J by 9 bases; unmatched bases: 5. CDR1 is MNHEY, CDR2 SMNVEV, per germline (reference sequence). The CDR3 totals 14 residues. CDR3 sequence: CASSSGGGGSPLHF. DNA of the CDR3: TGTGCCAGCAGTTCAGGGGGCGGGGGTTCACCCCTCCACTTT.

By sample share, this clonotype is large. The chain carries TRBV2 and TRBJ2-1; the match to TRBD2 covers 10 bases. Germline CDR1 SNHLY, CDR2 FYNNEI. The V gene end was trimmed by 1 base and the J gene end by 14 bases; junction bases not matched to a gene: 2. This CDR3 spans 12 amino acids. The CDR3 DNA is TGTGCCAGCAGTGAAGTGGGGACTAGCGAGTTCTTC. Amino acids: CASSEVGTSEFF.

This clonotype is medium-sized. The rearrangement uses TRBV4-3 and TRBJ1-4; D ambiguous. Per germline, CDR1 LGHNA and CDR2 YSLEER. The V end was cut by 4 bases, the J end by 6 bases, with 15 bases between. CDR3 length: 15 amino acids. The CDR3 is CASSRALYDHEKLFF. In DNA form, the CDR3 reads TGCGCCAGCAGCCGGGCACTATACGATCATGAAAAACTGTTTTTT.

This clonotype has just a few counts. V is TRBV7-9 and J is TRBJ2-1; TRBD1 matches 9 bases. The V gene end was trimmed by 5 bases and the J gene end by 5 bases; junction bases not matched to a gene: 7. The CDR3 extends over 15 amino acids. Germline CDR1 and CDR2: SEHNR and FQNEAQ (reference sequence). In nucleotides, the CDR3 is TGTGCCAGCAGCCCCCTCGGACAGGGGAACAATGAGCAGTTCTTC. It encodes CASSPLGQGNNEQFF. The full variable domain, completed using reference TRBV7-9 and TRBJ2-1, is DTGVSQNPRHKITKRGQNVTFRCDPISEHNRLYWYRQTLGQGPEFLTYFQNEAQLEKSRLLSDRFSAERPKGSFSTLEIQRTEQGDSAMYLCASSPLGQGNNEQFFGPGTRLTVL.

The V call is TRBV10-3, the J call TRBJ2-2; the D gene is possibly TRBD1 (6 bases). The CDR3 is 16 residues long. Germline V lookup: CDR1 ENHRY, CDR2 SYGVKD. V was pared by 0 bases and J by 5 bases, with 13 bases between. CDR3 nucleotide sequence: TGTGCCATCAGTGAGTCTGCCCGGGGACATACCGGGGAGCTGTTTTTT. Its translation is CAISESARGHTGELFF.

By proportion, this clonotype is large. This chain joins TRBV19 and TRBJ1-1, with D maybe TRBD1 (6 bases). V was trimmed by 6 bases and J by 5 bases, leaving 10 bases between them. Germline V gene lookup returns CDR1 LNHDA and CDR2 SQIVND (reference sequence). This CDR3 is built from 12 residues. The CDR3 nucleotides are TGTGCCAGTAGCACAGGGTTAACTGAAGCTTTCTTT. The encoded protein is CASSTGLTEAFF.

This clonotype rates as large. This chain links TRBV19 with TRBJ2-1; D is ambiguous. This CDR3 contains 15 residues. Trimming took 0 bases from V and 2 from J, leaving 8 bases between them. The V gene's germline CDR1 is LNHDA and CDR2 SQIVND (reference sequence). Here the CDR3 reads CASSIESGTYNEQFF. The CDR3 DNA follows: TGTGCCAGTAGTATAGAGTCCGGAACCTACAATGAGCAGTTCTTC.

This clonotype was seen a handful of times. The chain employs TRBV28 and TRBJ2-3; D call uncertain. The CDR3 is 14 amino acids. Germline values: CDR1 MDHEN, CDR2 SYDVKM. The V end lost 3 bases, the J end lost 0 bases, and 7 bases lay between the germline ends. CDR3 bases: TGTGCCAGCAGTTTGGTGGACAGCACAGATACGCAGTATTTT. Encoded protein: CASSLVDSTDTQYF.

This clonotype was detected a few times. The V and J genes are TRBV9 and TRBJ2-5; D may be TRBD2 (5 bases). The CDR3 runs to 15 residues. Germline V gene sequence: CDR1 SGDLS, CDR2 YYNGEE. V was shortened by 7 bases and J by 1 base, with 17 bases between the two germline ends. The CDR3 nucleotides read TGTGCCAGCTCTATGACGGGGAATCCCCAAGAGACCCAGTACTTC. It yields the protein CASSMTGNPQETQYF.

This clonotype counts as medium-sized (0.01 to 0.1%). The gene calls are TRBV29-1 and TRBJ1-1, with no clear D. Germline assignment: CDR1 SQVTM and CDR2 ANQGSEA. The V end was cut by 4 bases, the J end by 2 bases, with 11 bases between. The CDR3 has 13 residues. The CDR3 sequence: CSVGTGSNTEAFF. For the CDR3, the DNA is TGCAGCGTTGGGACGGGTTCAAACACTGAAGCTTTCTTT.

In this sample, this clonotype is hyperexpanded. The V call is TRBV19, the J call TRBJ1-2; a possible D gene is TRBD1 (5 bases). Germline V gene data show CDR1 as LNHDA and CDR2 as SQIVND (reference sequence). The CDR3 consists of 15 residues. The V end lost 2 bases, the J end lost 4 bases, and 14 bases lay between the germline ends. CDR3 sequence: CASSITASRVYGYTF. The CDR3 region has the DNA TGTGCCAGTAGTATAACAGCGTCCAGGGTCTATGGCTACACCTTC.

This clonotype was seen more than once but under ten times. The gene calls are TRBV19 and TRBJ1-6; D is perhaps TRBD1 (5 bases). The V and J ends lost 4 bases and 7 bases respectively, with 14 bases between them. CDR3 length: 15 residues. The germline V gene encodes CDR1 LNHDA and CDR2 SQIVND (reference sequence). The CDR3 region has the DNA TGTGCCAGTAGTACCCACGGGGCGGGGAATTCACCCCTCCACTTT. Translation gives CASSTHGAGNSPLHF. Drawing the rest from reference TRBV19 and TRBJ1-6, the complete variable domain is DGGITQSPKYLFRKEGQNVTLSCEQNLNHDAMYWYRQDPGQGLRLIYYSQIVNDFQKGDIAEGYSVSREKKESFPLTVTSAQKNPTAFYLCASSTHGAGNSPLHFGNGTRLTVT.

The CDR3 sequence is CASSISGTGGHEQYF. For the CDR3, the DNA is TGTGCCAGCAGCATCTCCGGGACAGGGGGCCACGAGCAGTACTTC. The chain combines TRBV28 with TRBJ2-7; TRBD1 agrees at 12 bases. Trimming cost V 6 bases and J 5 bases; bases outside gene matches: 8. The CDR3 contains 15 residues. Looked up from germline, CDR1 is MDHEN and CDR2 is SYDVKM. The complete variable domain, with remaining parts taken from reference TRBV28 and TRBJ2-7, reads DVKVTQSSRYLVKRTGEKVFLECVQDMDHENMFWYRQDPGLGLRLIYFSYDVKMKEKGDIPEGYSVSREKKERFSLILESASTNQTSMYLCASSISGTGGHEQYFGPGTRLTVT.

This clonotype turned up a few times. This chain connects TRBV28 to TRBJ2-7; possibly TRBD1 or TRBD2 for D (5 bases each). With 2 bases removed from V and 5 bases from J, the gap between germline ends came to 13 bases. Germline V gene lookup returns CDR1 MDHEN and CDR2 SYDVKM. The CDR3 covers 14 residues. CDR3 loop: CASSLTWGIHEQYF. The CDR3 coding sequence is TGTGCCAGCAGTTTAACCTGGGGGATACACGAGCAGTACTTC.

The chain recombines TRBV7-2 with TRBJ2-7; D is unclear. The CDR3 contains 15 residues. Trimming left V 5 bases short and J 2 bases short, with 16 bases between. CDR1 SGHTA and CDR2 FQGNSA come from the germline V gene. The CDR3 loop is CASSPPKGATYEQYF. The CDR3 DNA reads TGTGCCAGCAGCCCGCCCAAGGGCGCGACCTACGAGCAGTACTTC.

This clonotype is judged medium-sized. V is TRBV4-3 and J is TRBJ2-3; the D is unclear. This CDR3 region has 15 residues. CDR1 is LGHNA and CDR2 is YSLEER in the germline V gene. The germline V and J ends were trimmed by 0 bases and 0 bases, with 7 bases remaining between them. The CDR3 coding sequence is TGCGCCAGCAGCCAAGAATGGCTAAGCACAGATACGCAGTATTTT. This encodes CASSQEWLSTDTQYF.

This clonotype came up a few times. The gene calls are TRBV28 and TRBJ2-2, with D perhaps TRBD1 or TRBD2 (5 bases each). Trimming cost V 6 bases and J 4 bases, with 9 bases left between them. Per the germline V gene, CDR1 is MDHEN and CDR2 is SYDVKM. The CDR3 covers 13 residues. CDR3: CASRGVSTGELFF. Here the CDR3 DNA reads TGTGCCAGCAGGGGGGTATCCACCGGGGAGCTGTTTTTT.

This clonotype is deemed large. CDR3 coding DNA: TGTGCCAGTAGTATGAATAGCAATCAGCCCCAGCATTTT. This encodes CASSMNSNQPQHF. The chain combines TRBV19 with TRBJ1-5; no reliable D call. V was trimmed by 3 bases and J by 0 bases, leaving 3 bases between them. Per the germline V gene, CDR1 is LNHDA and CDR2 is SQIVND (reference sequence). This CDR3 comprises 13 residues.

This clonotype was recorded a few times. The chain has TRBV27 and TRBJ2-7, with TRBD1 matching 7 bases. V was pared by 8 bases and J by 0 bases, with 1 base of the junction left unmatched. Germline V gene data show CDR1 as MNHEY and CDR2 as SMNVEV (reference sequence). CDR3 length equals 12 residues. CDR3: CASWDSSYEQYF. CDR3 sequence (DNA): TGTGCCAGCTGGGACAGCTCCTACGAGCAGTACTTC.

J is TRBJ1-5 and V is TRBV6-5; TRBD1 matches at 8 bases. Germline-derived CDR1 and CDR2 are MNHEY and SVGAGI. After removal of 6 bases from V and 7 bases from J, the junction contained 11 bases not matched to a gene. The CDR3 loop spans 15 amino acids. The CDR3 bases are TGTGCCAGCAGCCCAGGGACAGGCCAGGGGCAGCCCCAGCATTTT. This translates into CASSPGTGQGQPQHF.